A selection of T cell receptor beta chains follows, all from one sample in a study of somatic mutations in cytotoxic T cells in rheumatoid arthritis. The assay was immunoSEQ multiplex PCR, and TCRdb's table has in-frame clones only and misses some. The table includes about 15,000 clones, over 80% detected once. Specimen: CD4+ T cells sorted from blood. The receptor set was obtained from a man between 70 and 80 years old with rheumatoid arthritis. The CDR3 runs from the conserved cysteine through the conserved F or W. A D gene is named only where the DNA matches it firmly. Size is stated for part of the rows, as once, few or many counts, or as a class when the clone is expanded.

d_call	clone_size	v_call	j_call	cdr3_nt	cdr3_aa
-	-	TRBV11-3	TRBJ1-1	TGTGCCAGCAGCTTAGATGTGGGGGGCACTGAAGCTTTCTTT	CASSLDVGGTEAFF
TRBD1	-	TRBV6-4	TRBJ2-3	TGTGCCAGCAGTGTACTCAACAGGGGGGAGTATGGTACGCAGTATTTT	CASSVLNRGEYGTQYF
-	-	TRBV7-9	TRBJ1-2	TGTGCCAGCAGCTTAGGAGGGATGGATGGCTACACCTTC	CASSLGGMDGYTF
-	-	TRBV2	TRBJ1-1	TGTGCCAGCAGGATGGACAGTAACACTGAAGCTTTCTTT	CASRMDSNTEAFF
-	-	TRBV28	TRBJ2-7	TGTGCCAGCATAAAGACCCGATTTCGCCGGGACTTCGAAATCTCCTACGAGCAGTACTTC	CASIKTRFRRDFEISYEQYF
TRBD1	-	TRBV11-1	TRBJ1-1	TGTGCCAGCAGCTTAGCGCAGGCAGGGGGCGCGGGTGAAGCTTTCTTT	CASSLAQAGGAGEAFF
TRBD1	-	TRBV9	TRBJ2-2	TGTGCCAGCAAGACAGGGACGAACACCGGGGAGCTGTTTTTT	CASKTGTNTGELFF
TRBD1	-	TRBV14	TRBJ2-4	TGTGCCAGCAGCCGAACCGGGACAGGAACTCAGTACTTC	CASSRTGTGTQYF
TRBD2	-	TRBV11-2	TRBJ2-1	TGTGCCAGCAGCTTAGGGGCTAGCGGGACCAGCTCCTACAATGAGCAGTTCTTC	CASSLGASGTSSYNEQFF
TRBD1	-	TRBV5-1	TRBJ2-7	TGCGCCAGCAGCTTGGAAAGGGGGCAGCAGTACTTC	CASSLERGQQYF
-	-	TRBV5-1	TRBJ2-7	TGCGCCAGCAGCTTTTCGGGCGGGGTCGCCTACGAGCAGTACTTC	CASSFSGGVAYEQYF
-	-	TRBV28	TRBJ1-1	TGTGCCAGCAGTTACCAGGGTGAAGGGAACACTGAAGCTTTCTTT	CASSYQGEGNTEAFF
TRBD2	-	TRBV9	TRBJ2-5	TGTGCCAGCAGCGTAGAAAGCGGGAGGGCGTGGGAGCAGTACTTC	CASSVESGRAWEQYF
-	few	TRBV2	TRBJ2-1	TGTGCCAGCAGTGAGTCGGAGTACAATGAGCAGTTCTTC	CASSESEYNEQFF
TRBD1	-	TRBV28	TRBJ2-1	TGTGCCAGCATTTCCGGGACAGGGGCCTACAATGAGCAGTTCTTC	CASISGTGAYNEQFF
TRBD1	-	TRBV9	TRBJ2-1	TGTGCCAGCAGCAATCGACAGGGCTACAATGAGCAGTTCTTC	CASSNRQGYNEQFF
TRBD2	once	TRBV6-6	TRBJ2-1	TGTGCCAGCAGTTACAAGGGAGGGTTAAACGGTGAGCAGTTCTTC	CASSYKGGLNGEQFF
-	-	TRBV5-1	TRBJ2-1	TGCGCCACCATGACAGCGAGCAATGAGCAGTTCTTC	CATMTASNEQFF
-	-	TRBV6-5	TRBJ1-1	TGTGCCAGCAGTTCCAACAGGGTTGGTGAAGCTTTCTTT	CASSSNRVGEAFF
-	few	TRBV7-8	TRBJ2-1	TGTGCCAGCAGCTTAGCAATAAACAGGGTTCAGTTCTTC	CASSLAINRVQFF
TRBD2	-	TRBV5-1	TRBJ2-3	TGCGCCAGCAGGCCCGGGACTAGCGGGATTCGCGTTCGAGATACGCAGTATTTT	CASRPGTSGIRVRDTQYF
-	once	TRBV4-2	TRBJ1-4	TGTGCCAGCAGCCAAGAACCTGGGCGGGGAACCCTTTCCGAAAAACTGTTTTTT	CASSQEPGRGTLSEKLFF
-	few	TRBV7-2	TRBJ2-7	TGTGCCAGCACGGGACACGACGAGCAGTACTTC	CASTGHDEQYF
-	-	TRBV2	TRBJ2-7	TGTGCCAGCAGTGAAGTGAAGGAGCGCGAGCAGTACTTC	CASSEVKEREQYF
-	-	TRBV28	TRBJ1-1	TGTGCCACCACAGGTGAGTCGCCTCGAGGAGCTTTCTTT	CATTGESPRGAFF
-	-	TRBV5-1	TRBJ2-1	TGCGCCAGCAGAGTAGCTGGAGGGCCAAATGAGCAGTTCTTC	CASRVAGGPNEQFF
TRBD1	-	TRBV6-1	TRBJ2-3	TGTGCCAGCAGTGAAAGGGGGCCCTATAGCACAGATACGCAGTATTTT	CASSERGPYSTDTQYF
TRBD2	-	TRBV5-1	TRBJ2-3	TGCGCCAGCAGCTCCGGGGGGGGCACAGATACGCAGTATTTT	CASSSGGGTDTQYF
-	-	TRBV18	TRBJ2-1	TGTGCCAGCTCTAATCTGCGACCTCGGGGCTCCTACAATGAGCAGTTCTTC	CASSNLRPRGSYNEQFF
-	-	TRBV28	TRBJ2-7	TGTGCCAGCAGGTCATCCGGACAGCCGGAGCAGTACTTC	CASRSSGQPEQYF
TRBD1	-	TRBV2	TRBJ2-3	TGTGCCAGCAGTGCCGGGACAGGGGGTCCCGATGCGCAGTATTTT	CASSAGTGGPDAQYF
-	-	TRBV30	TRBJ2-7	TGTGCCTGGAGTGAATGGGGGGTGGTCTCCTACGAGCAGTACTTC	CAWSEWGVVSYEQYF
TRBD2	-	TRBV19	TRBJ2-5	TGTGCCAGTACCCGCGGGTTAGCGGGGGGGGACCTCCAAGAGACCCAGTACTTC	CASTRGLAGGDLQETQYF
-	-	TRBV21-1	TRBJ1-1	TGTGCCAGCAGCAATCCGCTTCCGGGACAGCCCGGCGGGACTGAAGCTTTCTTT	CASSNPLPGQPGGTEAFF
TRBD2	once	TRBV19	TRBJ2-1	TGTGCCAGTAGGCCTACGACTAGCCAATACAATGAGCAGTTCTTC	CASRPTTSQYNEQFF